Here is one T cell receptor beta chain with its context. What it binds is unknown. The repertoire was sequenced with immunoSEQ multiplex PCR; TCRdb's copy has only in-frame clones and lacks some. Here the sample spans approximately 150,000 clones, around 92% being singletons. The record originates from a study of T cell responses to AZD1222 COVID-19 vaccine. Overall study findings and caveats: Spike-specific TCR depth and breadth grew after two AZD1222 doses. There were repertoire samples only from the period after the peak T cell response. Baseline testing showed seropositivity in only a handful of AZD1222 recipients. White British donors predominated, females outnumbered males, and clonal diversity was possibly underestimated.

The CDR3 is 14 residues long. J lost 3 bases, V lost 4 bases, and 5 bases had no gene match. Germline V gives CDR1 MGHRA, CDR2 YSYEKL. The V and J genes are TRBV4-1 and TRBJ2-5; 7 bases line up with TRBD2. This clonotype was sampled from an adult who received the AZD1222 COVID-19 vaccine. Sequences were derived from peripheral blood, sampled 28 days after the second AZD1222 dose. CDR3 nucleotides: TGCGCCAGCAGCCCGGGGACTACCAAAGAGACCCAGTACTTC. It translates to CASSPGTTKETQYF.